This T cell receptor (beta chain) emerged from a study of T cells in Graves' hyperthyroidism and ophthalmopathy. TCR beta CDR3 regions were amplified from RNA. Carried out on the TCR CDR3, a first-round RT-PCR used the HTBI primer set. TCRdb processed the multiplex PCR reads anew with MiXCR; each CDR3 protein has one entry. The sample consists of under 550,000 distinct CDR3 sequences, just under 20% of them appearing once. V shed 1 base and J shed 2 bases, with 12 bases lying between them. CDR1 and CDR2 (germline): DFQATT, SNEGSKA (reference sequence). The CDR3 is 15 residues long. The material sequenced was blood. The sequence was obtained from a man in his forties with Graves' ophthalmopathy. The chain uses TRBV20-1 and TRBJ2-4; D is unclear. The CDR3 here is CSARGWVASKNIQYF. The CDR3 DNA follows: TGCAGTGCTAGAGGTTGGGTAGCCTCCAAAAACATTCAGTACTTC.